This TCR beta chain is drawn from a study of shared T cell receptors in the human thymus (dated by TCRdb to about 2021). Study-wide context: The study investigated the way shared, self-reactive T-cell receptor alpha chains are produced in the human thymus.

A note on this clone: It lacks a known antigen. No clone much larger than this one lies a single base away; base qualities are absent.

The library was prepared using the immunoSEQ multiplex PCR assay. Entries here come from immuneACCESS through TCRdb and include only in-frame sequences with V and J called. Some clones fail to appear in such tables; in the studies checked, an unresolved V gene covers under half of the shortfall, and the cause of the remainder is unknown. Across this sample there are hundreds of thousands of clones, with 85% to 90% seen only once. 0.0085% to 0.012% of the sample is held by the ten biggest clonotypes. From V the trimming removes 4 bases and from J it removes 4 bases, while the gene matches leave 20 bases of the junction unaccounted for. The cysteine opens and the phenylalanine closes a CDR3 of 19 amino acids. Solely the CDR3 DNA is kept, with 57 bases framed from the first base. CDR1 SGHRS and CDR2 YFSETQ were looked up in the germline V gene. These records were also assigned to another study, of human thymus T cells. The second investigation adds: Immunologically healthy infants undergoing open corrective cardiac surgery for congenital heart defects in Finland were used as donors. Thymus tissue was collected as surgical resects that were removed during corrective cardiac surgery. Usage of V and J gene segments appeared to be biased in both the thymic and the peripheral blood repertoires. According to the related research, thymic TCR repertoires were highly overlapping among unrelated individuals. The study characterized TCR alpha and beta repertoires from seven to nine infant thymus samples and a few related peripheral blood samples. The infant donors were about 6 to 244 days old, and the cohort included several males and two females. Thymocytes were freed from the tissue by mechanical means and kept at -70 degrees C as pellets of roughly 8.5-31 million cells. A QIAsymphony instrument was used to extract genomic DNA from the frozen cell pellets. TCRB and TCRAD loci were amplified from a standardized quantity of quality-controlled genomic DNA using the immunoSEQ multiplex PCR assay. The amplicons covered the V(D)J region and were long enough to include the CDR3 and to identify the V and J genes. The commercial immunoSEQ service was used to sequence amplicons on an Illumina platform. Primer bias and sequencing errors were corrected using previously described methods, and TCRAD and TCRB definitions followed the IMGT database. Repertoires were analysed with immunoSEQ Analyzer 3.0 and VDJTools, covering basic statistics, V/J segment usage, diversity estimates, rarefaction and pairwise overlap. Diversity was estimated with Chao1, ChaoE, Efron-Thisted, Shannon and inverse Simpson indices, and also on datasets down-sampled to the smallest sample. Repertoire overlap used strict matching of CDR3 nucleotide sequence, V gene and J gene, with Jaccard-based multidimensional scaling clustering. On average, approximately 800,000 unique TCRB clonotypes were obtained from thymus samples, compared with approximately 80,000 from blood samples.

The sample was thymocytes. This receptor was taken from a boy under two years old with a congenital heart defect. Donor details come from another sample of the same person, matched by shared clones. The receptor chain draws on TRBV5-1 and TRBJ2-1; the central 7 bases match TRBD2. The CDR3: CASSPRLAQTPGGYNEQFF. The bases are TGCGCCAGCAGCCCCCGACTAGCTCAAACCCCTGGGGGATACAATGAGCAGTTCTTC.